This TCR beta chain is from a study of metastatic and nonmetastatic thyroid tumors. Overall study results and limits: In blood and tumor, TCR beta diversity was reportedly significantly higher in malignant thyroid tumors than in benign nodules.

This clone was counted only a few times. The antigen is unknown. Patients underwent thyroid surgery, and none had received any treatment before it. Through MiXCR, TCRdb re-clonotyped the PCR reads. The top ten clones hold around 10% of a sample with some 10,000 clones, approximately 24% of them seen once. The CDR3 is made up of 16 amino acids. V lost 4 bases to trimming and J lost 3 bases; unmatched junction nucleotides: 8. Germline V gives CDR1 MDHEN, CDR2 SYDVKM. The sample consisted of tumor tissue. This clonotype was obtained from a female donor with papillary thyroid cancer or a benign thyroid nodule (not recorded which). Some clones in this sample may be carry-over from other donors' samples. This sequence joins TRBV28 and TRBJ2-1; 8 bases are shared with TRBD1. CDR3 sequence reads: CASSSPGTGRYNEQFF. The DNA for the CDR3 is TGTGCCAGCAGTTCTCCCGGGACAGGCCGCTACAATGAGCAGTTCTTC. The full variable domain, completed using reference TRBV28 and TRBJ2-1, is DVKVTQSSRYLVKRTGEKVFLECVQDMDHENMFWYRQDPGLGLRLIYFSYDVKMKEKGDIPEGYSVSREKKERFSLILESASTNQTSMYLCASSSPGTGRYNEQFFGPGTRLTVL.